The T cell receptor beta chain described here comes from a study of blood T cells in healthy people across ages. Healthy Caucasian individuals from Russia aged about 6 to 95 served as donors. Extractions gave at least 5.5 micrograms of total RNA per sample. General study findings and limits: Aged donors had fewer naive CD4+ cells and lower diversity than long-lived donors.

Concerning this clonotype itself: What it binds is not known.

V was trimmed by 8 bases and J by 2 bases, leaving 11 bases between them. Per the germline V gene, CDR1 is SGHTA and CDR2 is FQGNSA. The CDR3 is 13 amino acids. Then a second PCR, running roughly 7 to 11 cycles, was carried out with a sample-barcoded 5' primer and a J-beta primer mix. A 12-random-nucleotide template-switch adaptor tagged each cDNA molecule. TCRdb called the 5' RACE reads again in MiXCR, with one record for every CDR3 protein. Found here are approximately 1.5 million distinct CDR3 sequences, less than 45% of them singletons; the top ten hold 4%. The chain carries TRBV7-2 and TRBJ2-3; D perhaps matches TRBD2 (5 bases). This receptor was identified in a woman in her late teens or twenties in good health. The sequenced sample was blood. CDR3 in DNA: TGTGCCAGCGGACTGAAAGCCACAGATACGCAGTATTTT. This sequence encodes CASGLKATDTQYF.